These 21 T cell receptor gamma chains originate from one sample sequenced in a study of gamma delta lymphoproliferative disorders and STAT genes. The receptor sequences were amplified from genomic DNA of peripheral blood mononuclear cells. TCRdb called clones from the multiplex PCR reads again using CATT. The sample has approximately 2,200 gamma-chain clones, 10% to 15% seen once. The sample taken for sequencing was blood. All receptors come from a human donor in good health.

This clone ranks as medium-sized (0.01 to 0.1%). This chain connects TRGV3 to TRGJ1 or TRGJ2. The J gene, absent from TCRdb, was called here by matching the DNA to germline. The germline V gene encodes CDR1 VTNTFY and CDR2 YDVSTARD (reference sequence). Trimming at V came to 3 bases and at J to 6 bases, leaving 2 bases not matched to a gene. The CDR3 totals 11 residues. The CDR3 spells CATWDCYKKLF. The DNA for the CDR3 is TGTGCCACCTGGGACTGTTATAAGAAACTCTTT.

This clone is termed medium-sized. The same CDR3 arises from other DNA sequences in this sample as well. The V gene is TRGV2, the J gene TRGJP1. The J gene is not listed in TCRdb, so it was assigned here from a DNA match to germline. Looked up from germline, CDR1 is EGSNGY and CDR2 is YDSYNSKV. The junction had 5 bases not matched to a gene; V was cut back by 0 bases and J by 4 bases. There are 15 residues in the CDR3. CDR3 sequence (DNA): TGTGCCACCTGGGACGGGCGGGGCACTGGTTGGTTCAAGATATTT. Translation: CATWDGRGTGWFKIF.

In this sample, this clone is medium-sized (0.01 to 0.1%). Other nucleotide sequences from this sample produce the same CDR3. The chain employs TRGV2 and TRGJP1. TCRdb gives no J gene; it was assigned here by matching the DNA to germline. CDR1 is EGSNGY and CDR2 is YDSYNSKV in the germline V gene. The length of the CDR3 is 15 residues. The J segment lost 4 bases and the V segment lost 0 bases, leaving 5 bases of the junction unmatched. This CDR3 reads CATWDGRGTGWFKIF. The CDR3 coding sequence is TGTGCCACCTGGGACGGGCGAGGCACTGGTTGGTTCAAGATATTT.

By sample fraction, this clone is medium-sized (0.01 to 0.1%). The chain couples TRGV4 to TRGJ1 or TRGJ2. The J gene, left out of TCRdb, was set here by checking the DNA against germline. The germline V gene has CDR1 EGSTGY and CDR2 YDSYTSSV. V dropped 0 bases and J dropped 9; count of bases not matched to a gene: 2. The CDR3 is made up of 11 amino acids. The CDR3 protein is CATWDGRKKLF. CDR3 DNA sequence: TGTGCCACCTGGGATGGGCGTAAGAAACTCTTT.

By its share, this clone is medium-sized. CDR3 in DNA: TGTGCTGCGTGGGCCCAGAGGCATAAGAAACTCTTT. It yields the protein CAAWAQRHKKLF. The V gene is TRGV10, the J gene TRGJ1 or TRGJ2. The J gene is absent in TCRdb and was assigned here via DNA matching to germline. TRGV10 is an ORF; its function is uncertain. This CDR3 is 12 amino acids long. With V trimmed by 8 bases and J by 8 bases, 10 bases remained unmatched.

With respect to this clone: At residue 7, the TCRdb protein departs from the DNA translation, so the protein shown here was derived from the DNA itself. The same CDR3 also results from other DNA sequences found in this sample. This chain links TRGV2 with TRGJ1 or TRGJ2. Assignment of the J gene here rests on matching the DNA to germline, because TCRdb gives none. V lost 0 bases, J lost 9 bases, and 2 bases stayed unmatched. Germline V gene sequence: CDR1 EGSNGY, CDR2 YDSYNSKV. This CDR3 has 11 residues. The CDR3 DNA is TGTGCCACCTGGGACGGGCCTAAGAAACTCTTT. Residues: CATWDGPKKLF.

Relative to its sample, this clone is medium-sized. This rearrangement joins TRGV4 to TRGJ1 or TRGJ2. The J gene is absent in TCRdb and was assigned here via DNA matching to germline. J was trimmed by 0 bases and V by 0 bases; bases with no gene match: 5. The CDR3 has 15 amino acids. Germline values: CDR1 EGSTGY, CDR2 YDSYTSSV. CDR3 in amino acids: CATWDGLSNYYKKLF. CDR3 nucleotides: TGTGCCACCTGGGATGGGCTTTCGAATTATTATAAGAAACTCTTT.

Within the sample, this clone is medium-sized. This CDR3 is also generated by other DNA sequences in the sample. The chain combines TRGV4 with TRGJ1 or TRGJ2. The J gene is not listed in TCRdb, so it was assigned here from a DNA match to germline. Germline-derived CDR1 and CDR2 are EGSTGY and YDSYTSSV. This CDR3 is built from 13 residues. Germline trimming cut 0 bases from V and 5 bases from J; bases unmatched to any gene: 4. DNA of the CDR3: TGTGCCACCTGGGATGGGCGGAATTATAAGAAACTCTTT. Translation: CATWDGRNYKKLF.

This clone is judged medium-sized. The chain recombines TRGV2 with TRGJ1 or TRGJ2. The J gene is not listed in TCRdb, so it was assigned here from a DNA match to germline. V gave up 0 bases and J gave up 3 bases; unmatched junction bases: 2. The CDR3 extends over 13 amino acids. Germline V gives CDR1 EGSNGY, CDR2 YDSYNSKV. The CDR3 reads CATWDGLYYKKLF. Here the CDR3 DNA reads TGTGCCACCTGGGACGGGCTTTATTATAAGAAACTCTTT.

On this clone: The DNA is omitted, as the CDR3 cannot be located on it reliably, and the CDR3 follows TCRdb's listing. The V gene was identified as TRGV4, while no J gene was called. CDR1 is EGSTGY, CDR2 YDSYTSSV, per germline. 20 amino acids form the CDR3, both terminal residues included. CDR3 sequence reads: CATWDGRIIIRNSLAVEQHF.

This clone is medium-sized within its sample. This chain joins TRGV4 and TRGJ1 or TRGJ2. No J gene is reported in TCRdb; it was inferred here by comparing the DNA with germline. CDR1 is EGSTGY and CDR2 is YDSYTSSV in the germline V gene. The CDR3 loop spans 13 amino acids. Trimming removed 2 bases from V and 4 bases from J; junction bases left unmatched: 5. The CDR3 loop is CATWDEVYYKKLF. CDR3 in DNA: TGTGCCACCTGGGATGAAGTCTATTATAAGAAACTCTTT.

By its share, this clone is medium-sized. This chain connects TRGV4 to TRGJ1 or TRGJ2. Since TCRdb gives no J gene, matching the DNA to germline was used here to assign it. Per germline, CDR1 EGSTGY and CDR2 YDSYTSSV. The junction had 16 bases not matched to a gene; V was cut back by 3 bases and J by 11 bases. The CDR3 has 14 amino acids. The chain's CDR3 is CATWDSPLIRQKLF. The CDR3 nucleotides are TGTGCCACCTGGGATAGTCCCCTTATTCGGCAGAAACTCTTT.

CDR3 region: CATWDFGPYYKKLF. The DNA of the CDR3 is TGTGCCACCTGGGATTTCGGTCCCTATTATAAGAAACTCTTT. This chain uses TRGV8 with TRGJ1 or TRGJ2. The J gene, absent from TCRdb, was called here by matching the DNA to germline. The germline V gene has CDR1 VENAVY and CDR2 YDSYNSRV. Unmatched junction bases numbered 9, after V lost 3 bases and J lost 4 bases. The CDR3 sequence is 14 residues long.

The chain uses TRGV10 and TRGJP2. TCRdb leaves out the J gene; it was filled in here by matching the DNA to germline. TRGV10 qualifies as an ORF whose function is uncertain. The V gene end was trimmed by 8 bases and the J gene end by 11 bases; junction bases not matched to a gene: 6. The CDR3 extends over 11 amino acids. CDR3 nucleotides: TGTGCTGCGTGGGATGGATGGATCAAGACGTTT. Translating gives CAAWDGWIKTF.

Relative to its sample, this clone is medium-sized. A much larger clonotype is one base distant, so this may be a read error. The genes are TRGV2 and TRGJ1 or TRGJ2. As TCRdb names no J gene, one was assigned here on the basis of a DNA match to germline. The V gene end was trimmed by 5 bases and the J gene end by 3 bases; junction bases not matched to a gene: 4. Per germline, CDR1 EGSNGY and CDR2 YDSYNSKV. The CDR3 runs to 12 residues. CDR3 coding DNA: TGTGCCACCTGGGTCATTTATTATAAGAAACTCTTT. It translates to CATWVIYYKKLF.

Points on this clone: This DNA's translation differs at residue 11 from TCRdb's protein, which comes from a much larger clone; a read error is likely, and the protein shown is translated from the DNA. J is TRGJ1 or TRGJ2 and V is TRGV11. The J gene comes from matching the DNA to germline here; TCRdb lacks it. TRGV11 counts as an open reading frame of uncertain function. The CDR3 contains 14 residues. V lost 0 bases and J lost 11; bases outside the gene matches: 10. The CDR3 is CACWIRHLTWEKLF. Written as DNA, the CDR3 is TGTGCCTGCTGGATTAGGCACCTGACTTGGGAGAAACTCTTT.

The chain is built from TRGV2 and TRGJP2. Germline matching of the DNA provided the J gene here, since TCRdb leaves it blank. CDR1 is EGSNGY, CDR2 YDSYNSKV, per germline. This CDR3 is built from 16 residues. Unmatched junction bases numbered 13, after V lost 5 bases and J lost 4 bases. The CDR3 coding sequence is TGTGCCACCTGGGTCGGACCAATTCTTAGTGATTGGATCAAGACGTTT. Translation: CATWVGPILSDWIKTF.

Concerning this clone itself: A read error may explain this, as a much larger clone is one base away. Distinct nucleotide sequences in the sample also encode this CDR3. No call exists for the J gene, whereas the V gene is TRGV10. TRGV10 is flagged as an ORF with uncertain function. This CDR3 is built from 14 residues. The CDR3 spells CAAWEFFMDAKKLF. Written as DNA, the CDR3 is TGTGCTGCGTGGGAGTTTTTTATGGACGCTAAGAAGCTCTTT.

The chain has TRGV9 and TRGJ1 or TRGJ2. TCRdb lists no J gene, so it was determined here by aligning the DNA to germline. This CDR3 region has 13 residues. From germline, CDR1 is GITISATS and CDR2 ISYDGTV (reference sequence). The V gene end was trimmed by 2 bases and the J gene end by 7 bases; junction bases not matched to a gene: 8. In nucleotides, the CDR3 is TGTGCCTTGTGGGAGGCCGAATTATATAAGAAACTCTTT. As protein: CALWEAELYKKLF.

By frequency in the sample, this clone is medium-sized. The CDR3 is CATWVGPGNYYYKKLF. CDR3 DNA sequence: TGTGCCACCTGGGTAGGTCCGGGAAATTATTATTATAAGAAACTCTTT. This chain links TRGV2 with TRGJ1 or TRGJ2. TCRdb gives no J gene; it was assigned here by matching the DNA to germline. Trimming removed 5 bases from V and 2 bases from J; junction bases left unmatched: 15. The germline V gene has CDR1 EGSNGY and CDR2 YDSYNSKV. There are 16 residues in the CDR3.

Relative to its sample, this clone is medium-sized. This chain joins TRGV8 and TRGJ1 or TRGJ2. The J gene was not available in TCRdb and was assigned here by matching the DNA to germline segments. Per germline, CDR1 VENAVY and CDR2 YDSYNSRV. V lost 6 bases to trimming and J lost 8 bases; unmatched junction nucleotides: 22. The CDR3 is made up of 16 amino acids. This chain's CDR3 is CATWSVGGGSWDKKLF. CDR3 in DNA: TGTGCCACCTGGTCCGTAGGGGGGGGTTCCTGGGATAAGAAACTCTTT.